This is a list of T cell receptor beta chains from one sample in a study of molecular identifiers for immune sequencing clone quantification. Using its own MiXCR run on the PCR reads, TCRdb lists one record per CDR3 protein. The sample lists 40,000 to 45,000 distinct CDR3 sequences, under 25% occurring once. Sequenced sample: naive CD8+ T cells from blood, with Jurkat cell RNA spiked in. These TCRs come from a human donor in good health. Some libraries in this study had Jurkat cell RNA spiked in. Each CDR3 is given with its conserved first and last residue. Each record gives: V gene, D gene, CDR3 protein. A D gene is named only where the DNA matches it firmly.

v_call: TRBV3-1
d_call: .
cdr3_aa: CASSQDPTRKNAGELFF

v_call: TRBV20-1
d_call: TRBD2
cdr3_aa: CSAVGSGSYEQYF

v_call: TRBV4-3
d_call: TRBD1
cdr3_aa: CASSQDWTGGLGSNQPQHF

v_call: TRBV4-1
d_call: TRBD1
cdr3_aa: CASSQGDRVQFF

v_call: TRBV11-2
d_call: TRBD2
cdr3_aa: CASSVQLAGAYNEQFF

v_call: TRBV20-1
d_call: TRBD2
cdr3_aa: CSARGIAGVSSYEQYF

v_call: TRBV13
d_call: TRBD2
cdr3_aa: CASSPPGLVNEQYF

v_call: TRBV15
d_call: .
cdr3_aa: CATSREGYGYEQYF

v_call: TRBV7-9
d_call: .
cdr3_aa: CASGGNTEAFF

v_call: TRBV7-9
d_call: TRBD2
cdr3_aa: CASSRLSGRVDTQYF

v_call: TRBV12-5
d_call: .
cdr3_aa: CASGLVPVTGAKNIQYF

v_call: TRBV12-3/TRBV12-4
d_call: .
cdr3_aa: CASSARPYEQYF

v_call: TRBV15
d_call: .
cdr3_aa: CATSRDGRLKETQYF

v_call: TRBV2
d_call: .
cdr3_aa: CASSGDSTDTQYF

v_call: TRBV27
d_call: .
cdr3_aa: CASSLASDRIETQYF

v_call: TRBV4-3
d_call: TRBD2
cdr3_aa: CASSQTSGGAGDEQYF

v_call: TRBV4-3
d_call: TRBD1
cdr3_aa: CASSQDRQGAGEQYF

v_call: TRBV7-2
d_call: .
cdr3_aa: CASSLATGTEAFF

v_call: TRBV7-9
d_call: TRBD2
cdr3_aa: CASTVSGAHTDTQYF

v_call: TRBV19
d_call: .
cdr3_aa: CASSPGRGVGIQYF

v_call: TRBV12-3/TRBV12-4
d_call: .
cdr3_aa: CASSFGANTEAFF

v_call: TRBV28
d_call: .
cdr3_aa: CASSFRGRPGEQFF

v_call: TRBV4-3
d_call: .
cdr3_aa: CASSQERGLVDPTDTQYF

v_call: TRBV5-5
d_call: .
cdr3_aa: CASSLTGDPYEQYF

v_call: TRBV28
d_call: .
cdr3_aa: CAISSRGTEAFF

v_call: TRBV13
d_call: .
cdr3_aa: CASRSRGGVNTEAFF

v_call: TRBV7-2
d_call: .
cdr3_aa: CASSLELGVFSYEQYF

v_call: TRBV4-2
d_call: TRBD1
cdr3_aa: CASSQERDRVRREKLFF

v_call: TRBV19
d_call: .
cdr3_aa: CASSIFSGPHGYTF

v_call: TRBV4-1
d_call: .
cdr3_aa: CASSPPMGFPYEQYF

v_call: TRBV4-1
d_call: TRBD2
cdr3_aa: CASSVTSGGAYEQYF

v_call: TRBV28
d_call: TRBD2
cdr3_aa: CASSLSLAGVFGEETQYF

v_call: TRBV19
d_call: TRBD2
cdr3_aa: CASSGLAGSTDTQYF

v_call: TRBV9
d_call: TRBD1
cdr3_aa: CASSAEGQGPDTQYF

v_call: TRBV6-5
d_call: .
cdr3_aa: CASSTGKQGSYEQYF

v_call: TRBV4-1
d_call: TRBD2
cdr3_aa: CASSQGRLAYDTDTQYF

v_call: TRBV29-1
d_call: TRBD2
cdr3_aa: CSVDTSGPEQYF

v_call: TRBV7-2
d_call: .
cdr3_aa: CASSLGGGPPTDTQYF

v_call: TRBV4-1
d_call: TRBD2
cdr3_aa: CASSRTSGTYNEQFF

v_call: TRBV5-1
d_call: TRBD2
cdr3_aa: CASSGGTSGAVRLSEQYF

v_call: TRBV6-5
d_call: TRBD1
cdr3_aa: CASSPVRGQGGTEAFF

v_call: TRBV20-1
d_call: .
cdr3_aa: CSGRTPAKNIQYF

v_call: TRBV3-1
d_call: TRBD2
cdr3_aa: CASSLVAGVGYEQYF

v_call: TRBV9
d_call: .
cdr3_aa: CASSSDRANTEAFF

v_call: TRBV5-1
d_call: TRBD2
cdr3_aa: CASSFAAGLAGATENIQYF

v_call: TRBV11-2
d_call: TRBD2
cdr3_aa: CASSPGLAGNEQYF

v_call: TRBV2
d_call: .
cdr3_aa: CASSEPRPQQGLKNIQYF

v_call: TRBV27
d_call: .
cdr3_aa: CASSLTIDPNEQFF

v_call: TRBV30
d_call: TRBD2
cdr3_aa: CAWSRTSGSTDTQYF

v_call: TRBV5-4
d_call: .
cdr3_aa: CASSPEGIEAFF

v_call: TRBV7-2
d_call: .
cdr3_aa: CASSPVRGGQPQHF

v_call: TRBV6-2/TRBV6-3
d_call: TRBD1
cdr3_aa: CASSLGGNTEAFF

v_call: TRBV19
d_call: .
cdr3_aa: CASSIVGSSTDTQYF

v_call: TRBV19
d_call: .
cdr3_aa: CASNPIGGTNLNYGYTF

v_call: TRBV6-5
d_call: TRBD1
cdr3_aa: CASSPHRGPETQYF

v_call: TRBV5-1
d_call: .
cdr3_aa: CASSPDRGNTIYF

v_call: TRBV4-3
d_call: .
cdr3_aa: CASSQDLGISYNEQFF

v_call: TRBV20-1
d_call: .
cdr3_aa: CSAGTSSTDTQYF

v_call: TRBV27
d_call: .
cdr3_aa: CASRRGRNTEAFF